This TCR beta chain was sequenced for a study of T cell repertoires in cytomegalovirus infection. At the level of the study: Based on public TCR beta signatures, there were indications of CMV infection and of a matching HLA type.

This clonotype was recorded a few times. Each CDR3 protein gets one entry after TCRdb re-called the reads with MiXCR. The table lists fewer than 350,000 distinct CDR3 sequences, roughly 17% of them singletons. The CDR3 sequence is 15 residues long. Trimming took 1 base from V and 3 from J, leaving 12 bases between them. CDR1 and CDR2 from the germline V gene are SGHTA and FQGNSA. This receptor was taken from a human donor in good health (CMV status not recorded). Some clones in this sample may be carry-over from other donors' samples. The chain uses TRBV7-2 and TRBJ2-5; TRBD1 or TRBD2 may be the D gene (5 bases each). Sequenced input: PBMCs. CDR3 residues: CASSLGSGREETQYF. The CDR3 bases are TGTGCCAGCAGCTTAGGCTCGGGACGGGAAGAGACCCAGTACTTC.